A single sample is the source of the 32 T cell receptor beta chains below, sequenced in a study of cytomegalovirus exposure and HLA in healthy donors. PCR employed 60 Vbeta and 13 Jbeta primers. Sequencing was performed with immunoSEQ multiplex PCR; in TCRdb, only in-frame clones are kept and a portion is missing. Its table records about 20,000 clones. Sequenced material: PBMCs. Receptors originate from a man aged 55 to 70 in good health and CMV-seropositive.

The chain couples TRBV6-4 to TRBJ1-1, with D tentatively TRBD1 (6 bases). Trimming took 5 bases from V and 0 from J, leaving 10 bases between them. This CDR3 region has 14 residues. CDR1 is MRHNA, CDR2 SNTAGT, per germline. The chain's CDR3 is CASSSGTLNTEAFF. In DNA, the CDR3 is TGTGCCAGCAGTTCCGGGACACTGAACACTGAAGCTTTCTTT.

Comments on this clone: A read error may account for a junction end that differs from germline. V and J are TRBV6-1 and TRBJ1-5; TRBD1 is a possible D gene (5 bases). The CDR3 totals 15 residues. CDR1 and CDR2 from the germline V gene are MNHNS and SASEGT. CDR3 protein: CASGGGPQTNQHQHF. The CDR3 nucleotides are TGTGCCAGTGGGGGAGGGCCACAAACCAATCAGCACCAGCATTTT.

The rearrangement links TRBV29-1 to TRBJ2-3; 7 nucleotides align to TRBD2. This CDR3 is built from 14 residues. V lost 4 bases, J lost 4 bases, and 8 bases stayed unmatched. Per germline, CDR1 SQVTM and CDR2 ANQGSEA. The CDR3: CSVVGGRGADTQYF. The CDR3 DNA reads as TGCAGCGTTGTAGGCGGGAGAGGTGCAGATACGCAGTATTTT.

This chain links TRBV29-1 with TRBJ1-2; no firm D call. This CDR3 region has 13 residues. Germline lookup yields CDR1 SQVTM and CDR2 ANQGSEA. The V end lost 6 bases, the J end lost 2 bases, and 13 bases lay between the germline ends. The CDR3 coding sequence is TGCAGCGTAGCATACGCCGTAAACTATGGCTACACCTTC. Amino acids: CSVAYAVNYGYTF.

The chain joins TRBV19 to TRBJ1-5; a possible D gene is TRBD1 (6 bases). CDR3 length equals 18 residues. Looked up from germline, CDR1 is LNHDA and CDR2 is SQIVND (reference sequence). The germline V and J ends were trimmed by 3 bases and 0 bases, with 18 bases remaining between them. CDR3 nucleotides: TGTGCCAGTAGTATTCGAGGGACAAGGGCTAATAGCAATCAGCCCCAGCATTTT. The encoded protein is CASSIRGTRANSNQPQHF.

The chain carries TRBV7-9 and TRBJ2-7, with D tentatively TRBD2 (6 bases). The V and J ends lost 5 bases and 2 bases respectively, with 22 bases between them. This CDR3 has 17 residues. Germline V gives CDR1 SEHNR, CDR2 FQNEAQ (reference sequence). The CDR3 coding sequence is TGTGCCAGCAGCCCCCCGGGACTCCTCAGGAGCGCCTACGAGCAGTACTTC. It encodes CASSPPGLLRSAYEQYF.

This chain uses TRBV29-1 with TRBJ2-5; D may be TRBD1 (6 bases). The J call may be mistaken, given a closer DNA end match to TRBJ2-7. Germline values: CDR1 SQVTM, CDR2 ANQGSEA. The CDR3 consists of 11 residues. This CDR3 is CSVGDTGEQYF. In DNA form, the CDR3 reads TGCAGCGTCGGGGACACCGGCGAGCAGTACTTC.

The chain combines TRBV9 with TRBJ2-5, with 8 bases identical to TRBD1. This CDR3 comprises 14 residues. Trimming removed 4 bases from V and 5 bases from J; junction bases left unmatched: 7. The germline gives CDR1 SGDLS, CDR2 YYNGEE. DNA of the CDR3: TGTGCCAGCAGCCTACAGGGGGATAAGGAGACCCAGTACTTC. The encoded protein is CASSLQGDKETQYF.

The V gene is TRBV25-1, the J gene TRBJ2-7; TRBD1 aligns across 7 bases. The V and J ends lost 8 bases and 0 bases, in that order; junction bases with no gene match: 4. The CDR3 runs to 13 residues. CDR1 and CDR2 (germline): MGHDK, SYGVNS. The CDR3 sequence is CASEGDSSYEQYF. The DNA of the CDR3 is TGTGCCAGCGAGGGGGACAGCTCCTACGAGCAGTACTTC.

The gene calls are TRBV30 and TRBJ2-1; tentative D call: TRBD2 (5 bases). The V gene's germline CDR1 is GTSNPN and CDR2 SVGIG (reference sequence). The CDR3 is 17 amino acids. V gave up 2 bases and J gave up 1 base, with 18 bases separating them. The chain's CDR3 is CAWSPSKRQPSYNEQFF. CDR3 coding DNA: TGTGCCTGGAGTCCTTCAAAGCGGCAACCTTCCTACAATGAGCAGTTCTTC.

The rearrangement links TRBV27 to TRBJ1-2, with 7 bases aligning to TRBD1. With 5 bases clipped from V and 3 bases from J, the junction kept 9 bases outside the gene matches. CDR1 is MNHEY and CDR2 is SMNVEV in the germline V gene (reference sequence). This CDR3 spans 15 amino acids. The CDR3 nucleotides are TGTGCCAGCAGTCCGCGACAGGGTCTCTACTATGGCTACACCTTC. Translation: CASSPRQGLYYGYTF.

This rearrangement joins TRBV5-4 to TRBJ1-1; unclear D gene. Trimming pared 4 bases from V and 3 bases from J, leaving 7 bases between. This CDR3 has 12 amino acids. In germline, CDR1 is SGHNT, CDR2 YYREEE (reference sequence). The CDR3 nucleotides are TGTGCCAGCAGCGTCGACTACACTGAAGCTTTCTTT. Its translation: CASSVDYTEAFF.

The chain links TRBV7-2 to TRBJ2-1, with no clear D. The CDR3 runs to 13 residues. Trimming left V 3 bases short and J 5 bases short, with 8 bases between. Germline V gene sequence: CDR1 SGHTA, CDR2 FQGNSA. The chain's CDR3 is CASSFSSDNEQFF. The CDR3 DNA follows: TGTGCCAGCAGCTTCTCTTCGGACAATGAGCAGTTCTTC.

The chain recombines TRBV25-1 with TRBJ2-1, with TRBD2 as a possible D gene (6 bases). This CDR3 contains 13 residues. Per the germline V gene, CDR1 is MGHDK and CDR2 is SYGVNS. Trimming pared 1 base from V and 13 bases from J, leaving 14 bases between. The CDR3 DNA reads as TGTGCCAGCAGTGAATCGGGGGTCAAGATCCAGTTCTTC. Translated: CASSESGVKIQFF.

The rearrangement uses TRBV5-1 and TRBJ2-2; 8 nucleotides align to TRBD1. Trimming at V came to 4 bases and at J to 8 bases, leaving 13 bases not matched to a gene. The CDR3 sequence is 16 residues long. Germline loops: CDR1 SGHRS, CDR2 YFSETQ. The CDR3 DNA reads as TGCGCCAGCAGCCCCGGACAGGGAGTCGCCTTTGGGGAGCTGTTTTTT. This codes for CASSPGQGVAFGELFF.

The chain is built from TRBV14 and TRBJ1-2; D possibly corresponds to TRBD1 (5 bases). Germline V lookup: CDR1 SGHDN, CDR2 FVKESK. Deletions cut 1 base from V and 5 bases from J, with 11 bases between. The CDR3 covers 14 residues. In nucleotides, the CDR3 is TGTGCCAGCAGCCAAGGCAGGGTTGGGTATGGCTACACCTTC. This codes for CASSQGRVGYGYTF.

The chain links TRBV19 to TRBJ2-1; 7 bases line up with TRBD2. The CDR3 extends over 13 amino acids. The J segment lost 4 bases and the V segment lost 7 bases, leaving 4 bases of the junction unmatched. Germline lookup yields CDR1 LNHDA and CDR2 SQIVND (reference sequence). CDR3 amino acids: CASKTSRYNEQFF. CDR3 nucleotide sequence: TGTGCCAGTAAGACTAGCCGTTACAATGAGCAGTTCTTC.

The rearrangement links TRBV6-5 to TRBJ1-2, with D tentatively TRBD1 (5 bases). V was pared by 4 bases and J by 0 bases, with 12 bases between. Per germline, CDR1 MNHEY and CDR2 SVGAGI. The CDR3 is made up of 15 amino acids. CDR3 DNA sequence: TGTGCCAGCAGTTTAAGACGGACAACTAACTATGGCTACACCTTC. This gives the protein CASSLRRTTNYGYTF.

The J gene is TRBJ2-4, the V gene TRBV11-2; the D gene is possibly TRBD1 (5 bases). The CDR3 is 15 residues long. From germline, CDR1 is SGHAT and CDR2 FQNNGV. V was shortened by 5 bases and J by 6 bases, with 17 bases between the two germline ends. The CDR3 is CASSRQPSKGNIQYF. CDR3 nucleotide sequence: TGTGCCAGCAGCCGACAGCCCTCTAAGGGAAACATTCAGTACTTC.

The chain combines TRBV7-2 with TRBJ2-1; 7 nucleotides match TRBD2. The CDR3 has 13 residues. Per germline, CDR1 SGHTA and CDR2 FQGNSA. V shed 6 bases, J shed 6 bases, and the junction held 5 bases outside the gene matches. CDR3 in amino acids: CASRRLAANEQFF. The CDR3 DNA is TGTGCCAGCAGAAGACTAGCAGCCAATGAGCAGTTCTTC.

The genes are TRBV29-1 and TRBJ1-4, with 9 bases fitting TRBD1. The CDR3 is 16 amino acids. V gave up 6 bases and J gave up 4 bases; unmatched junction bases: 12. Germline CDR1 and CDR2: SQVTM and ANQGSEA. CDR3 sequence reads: CSVSHPAGQGNEKLFF. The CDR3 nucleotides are TGCAGCGTCTCACACCCCGCGGGACAGGGTAATGAAAAACTGTTTTTT.

CDR3 residues: CASSLGTGNQETQYF. The CDR3 DNA reads TGCGCCAGCAGCTTGGGGACAGGGAACCAAGAGACCCAGTACTTC. The chain employs TRBV5-1 and TRBJ2-5; the match to TRBD1 covers 8 bases. The germline V gene has CDR1 SGHRS and CDR2 YFSETQ. This CDR3 is built from 15 residues. V gave up 0 bases and J gave up 0 bases; unmatched junction bases: 1.

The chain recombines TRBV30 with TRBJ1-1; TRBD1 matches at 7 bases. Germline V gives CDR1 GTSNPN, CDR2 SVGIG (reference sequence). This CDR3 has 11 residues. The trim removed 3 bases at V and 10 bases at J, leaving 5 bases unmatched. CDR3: CAWRETGRAFF. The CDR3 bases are TGTGCCTGGAGGGAGACAGGGAGAGCTTTCTTT. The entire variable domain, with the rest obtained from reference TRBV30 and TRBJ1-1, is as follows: SQTIHQWPATLVQPVGSPLSLECTVEGTSNPNLYWYRQAAGRGLQLLFYSVGIGQISSEVPQNLSASRPQDRQFILSSKKLLLSDSGFYLCAWRETGRAFFGQGTRLTVV.

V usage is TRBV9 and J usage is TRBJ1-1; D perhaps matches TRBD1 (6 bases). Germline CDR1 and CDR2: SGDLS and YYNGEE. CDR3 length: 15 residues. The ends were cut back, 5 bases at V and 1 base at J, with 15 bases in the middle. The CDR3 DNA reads TGTGCCAGCAGTCCATCGGGACACCCGAACACTGAAGCTTTCTTT. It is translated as CASSPSGHPNTEAFF.

CDR3 DNA: TGTGCCAGCAGCTCAGTCAGGGGAGCCGGGGAGCTGTTTTTT. The encoded protein is CASSSVRGAGELFF. V usage is TRBV7-7 and J usage is TRBJ2-2; D possibly corresponds to TRBD1 (6 bases). V lost 4 bases to trimming and J lost 6 bases, with 12 bases between them. The CDR3 contains 14 residues. The germline V gene encodes CDR1 SSHAT and CDR2 FNYEAQ (reference sequence).

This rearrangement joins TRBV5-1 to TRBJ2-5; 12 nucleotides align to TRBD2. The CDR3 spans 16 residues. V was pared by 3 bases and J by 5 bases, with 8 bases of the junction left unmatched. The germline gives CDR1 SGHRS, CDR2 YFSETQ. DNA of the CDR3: TGCGCCAGCAGCTCAGGACTAGCGGGACCCGGGGAGACCCAGTACTTC. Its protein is CASSSGLAGPGETQYF.

The CDR3 sequence is CASSSGQGLGYEQYF. CDR3 bases: TGTGCCAGCAGCTCTGGACAGGGGTTGGGATACGAGCAGTACTTC. The chain carries TRBV13 and TRBJ2-7, with 9 bases lining up with TRBD1. Germline lookup yields CDR1 PRHDT and CDR2 FYEKMQ (reference sequence). Germline trimming cut 4 bases from V and 4 bases from J; bases unmatched to any gene: 8. The CDR3 runs to 15 residues.

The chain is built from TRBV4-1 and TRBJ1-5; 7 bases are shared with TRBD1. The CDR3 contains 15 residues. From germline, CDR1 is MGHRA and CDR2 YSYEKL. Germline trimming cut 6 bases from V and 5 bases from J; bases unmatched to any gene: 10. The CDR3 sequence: CASSLGQARDQPQHF. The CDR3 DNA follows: TGCGCCAGCAGTCTCGGACAGGCCAGGGATCAGCCCCAGCATTTT.

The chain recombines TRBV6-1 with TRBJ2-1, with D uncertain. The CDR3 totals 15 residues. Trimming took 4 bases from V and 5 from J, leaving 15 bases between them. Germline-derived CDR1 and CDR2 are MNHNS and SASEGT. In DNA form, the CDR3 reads TGTGCCAGCAGTGTTGTGGGCGACGTCGACAATGAGCAGTTCTTC. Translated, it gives CASSVVGDVDNEQFF.

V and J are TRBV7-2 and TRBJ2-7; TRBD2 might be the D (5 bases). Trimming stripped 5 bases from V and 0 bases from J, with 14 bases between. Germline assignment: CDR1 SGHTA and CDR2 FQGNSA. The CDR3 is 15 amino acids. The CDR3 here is CASSLSSTSSYEQYF. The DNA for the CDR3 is TGTGCCAGCAGCCTTAGCTCCACTAGCTCCTACGAGCAGTACTTC.

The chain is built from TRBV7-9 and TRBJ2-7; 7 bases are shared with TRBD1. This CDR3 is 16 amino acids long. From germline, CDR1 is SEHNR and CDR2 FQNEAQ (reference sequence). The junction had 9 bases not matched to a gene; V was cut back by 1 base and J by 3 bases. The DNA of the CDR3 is TGTGCCAGCAGCTTAGGACAGGGAACCATCGACTACGAGCAGTACTTC. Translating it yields CASSLGQGTIDYEQYF.

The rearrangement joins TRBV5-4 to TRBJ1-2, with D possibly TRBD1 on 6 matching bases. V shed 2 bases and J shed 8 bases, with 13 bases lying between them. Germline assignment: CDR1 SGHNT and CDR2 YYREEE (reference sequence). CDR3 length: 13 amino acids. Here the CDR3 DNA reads TGTGCCAGCAGCTTCAACAGGGCTTGGGGCTACACCTTC. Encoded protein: CASSFNRAWGYTF.